This T cell receptor beta chain was captured in a study of cytomegalovirus exposure and HLA in healthy donors. With 6 bases removed from V and 4 bases from J, the gap between germline ends came to 8 bases. Germline loops: CDR1 MNHEY, CDR2 SMNVEV (reference sequence). The CDR3 has 12 amino acids. Vbeta (60) and Jbeta (13) primers were used in the PCR. Using immunoSEQ multiplex PCR, the repertoire was profiled, and TCRdb retains in-frame clones only, with some absent. The sample contains around 130,000 clones, roughly two thirds of which appear only once. The chain links TRBV27 to TRBJ2-3; D is ambiguous. The receptor was isolated from a man younger than 45 in good health and CMV-seropositive. Specimen: PBMCs. The CDR3 DNA follows: TGTGCCAGCAGAGCCCGGGCAGATACGCAGTATTTT. Translation: CASRARADTQYF.